This entry describes one T cell receptor (beta chain). What it binds is not known. At one boundary the junction diverges from the germline segment, which might be a read error. These data originate in a study of tumor-infiltrating lymphocytes in glioblastoma multiforme. Study findings and constraints: Only one glioblastoma patient had TCR and mutation analysis. Clone frequencies may be distorted by unequal TCR transcripts per cell.

Three nested ARM-PCR rounds with V-beta and C-beta primers built TCRB libraries. Each CDR3 protein is one row after TCRdb ran MiXCR on the multiplex PCR reads. The sample includes approximately 9,600 distinct CDR3 sequences, 67% of them seen just once. The V gene's germline CDR1 is WSHSY and CDR2 SAAADI. The CDR3 consists of 12 residues. This rearrangement joins TRBV10-2 to TRBJ2-7, with D perhaps matching TRBD1 (6 bases). The source of this sequence is a male donor with glioblastoma. Sequencing was carried out using brain tumor tissue. CDR3 sequence (DNA): TGTGCCAGCAATGAGTCGATTGAAGACAGGCGGTTC. It is translated as CASNESIEDRRF.